Listed below are T cell receptor beta chains from one sample, sequenced in a study of Graves' ophthalmopathy and Graves' hyperthyroidism. Each CDR3 protein gets one entry after TCRdb re-called the multiplex PCR reads with MiXCR. The profile shows about 600,000 distinct CDR3 sequences, 39% of them singletons. The sample comprised peripheral blood or thyroid tissue (not recorded which). These TCRs come from an adult man with Graves' hyperthyroidism. Each CDR3 is given with its conserved first and last residue. D genes are given only for firm matches. Size values are once, few and many counts, or a class for expanded clones, and some rows have none.

>-|many|TRBJ1-1|TRBV2
CASREGAWAFF
TGTGCCAGCAGGGAGGGCGCCTGGGCTTTCTTT
>-|-|TRBJ1-5|TRBV10-3
CAISERGGNQPQHF
TGTGCCATCAGTGAAAGGGGGGGCAATCAGCCCCAGCATTTT
>TRBD2|-|TRBJ2-7|TRBV10-1
CASSGTSGSFEQYF
TGCGCCAGCAGCGGGACTAGCGGGAGCTTCGAGCAGTACTTC
>-|-|TRBJ1-1|TRBV9
CASSLGRQGRNTEAFF
TGTGCCAGCAGCTTAGGCCGGCAGGGACGGAACACTGAAGCTTTCTTT
>TRBD1|-|TRBJ1-5|TRBV27
CASPIQGIGSNQPQHF
TGTGCCAGCCCGATACAGGGGATTGGGAGCAATCAGCCCCAGCATTTT
>-|few|TRBJ1-5|TRBV28
CASSFGRAQPQHF
TGTGCCAGCAGTTTTGGGAGGGCTCAGCCCCAGCATTTT
>TRBD1|few|TRBJ2-5|TRBV24-1
CATTEGAQETQYF
TGTGCCACCACTGAGGGGGCCCAAGAGACCCAGTACTTC
>TRBD1|many|TRBJ2-5|TRBV24-1
CATSDFRDRVGETQYF
TGTGCCACCAGTGATTTCAGGGACAGGGTCGGAGAGACCCAGTACTTC
>-|many|TRBJ2-6|TRBV12-3/TRBV12-4
CASSASIRTDDSGANVLTF
TGTGCCAGCAGTGCTTCCATTAGGACGGACGACTCTGGGGCCAACGTCCTGACTTTC
>-|many|TRBJ2-7|TRBV5-1
CASSFRAQSYEQYF
TGCGCCAGCAGCTTCCGGGCGCAGAGCTACGAGCAGTACTTC
>-|few|TRBJ1-5|TRBV12-3/TRBV12-4
CASSPPDSLPLSGQPQHF
TGTGCCAGCAGTCCACCGGACTCTCTCCCACTCTCGGGACAGCCCCAGCATTTT
>-|many|TRBJ2-7|TRBV19
CASSMTVSYEQYF
TGTGCCAGTAGTATGACAGTTTCCTACGAGCAGTACTTC
>TRBD1|-|TRBJ1-1|TRBV9
CASSVHPDRDTEAFF
TGTGCCAGCAGCGTACACCCCGACAGGGACACTGAAGCTTTCTTT
>-|-|TRBJ1-5|TRBV15
CATSRDAGGPEETQHF
TGTGCCACCAGCAGAGACGCGGGGGGGCCTGAGGAGACCCAGCATTTT
>-|-|TRBJ2-3|TRBV7-3
CASSPSSPGTPDTQYF
TGTGCCAGCAGCCCCTCCTCCCCGGGGACTCCAGACACGCAGTATTTT
>-|many|TRBJ2-2|TRBV6-5
CASSEVPGNTGELFF
TGTGCCAGCAGTGAAGTACCAGGGAACACCGGGGAGCTGTTTTTT
>-|many|TRBJ1-5|TRBV25-1
CASSEGAASNQPQHF
TGTGCCAGCAGTGAAGGGGCAGCTAGCAATCAGCCCCAGCATTTT
>-|many|TRBJ2-5|TRBV7-2
CASSFRQSAETQYF
TGTGCCAGCAGCTTCAGACAGTCCGCGGAGACCCAGTACTTC
>TRBD1|once|TRBJ2-7|TRBV2
CASSSWDRGQLEQYF
TGTGCCAGCAGCTCCTGGGACAGGGGGCAGCTCGAGCAGTACTTC
>TRBD1|-|TRBJ2-6|TRBV7-3
CASSYTGTGAYVLTF
TGTGCCAGCAGCTACACCGGGACAGGGGCCTACGTCCTGACTTTC
>TRBD1|-|TRBJ2-1|TRBV11-2
CASSPQGVGEQFF
TGTGCCAGCAGCCCGCAGGGGGTAGGTGAGCAGTTCTTC
>TRBD1|-|TRBJ2-5|TRBV9
CASSPTGGRPGNWQETQYF
TGTGCCAGCAGTCCGACAGGGGGCAGACCCGGAAACTGGCAAGAGACCCAGTACTTC
>-|-|TRBJ2-3|TRBV24-1
CATSDPWGQGSTDTQYF
TGTGCCACCAGTGACCCCTGGGGGCAGGGTAGCACAGATACGCAGTATTTT
>-|many|TRBJ2-5|TRBV13
CASSSLDGGQETQYF
TGTGCCAGCAGCTCCCTAGACGGGGGCCAAGAGACCCAGTACTTC
>TRBD2|-|TRBJ2-1|TRBV7-6
CASSLERSGLASYNEQFF
TGTGCCAGCAGCTTAGAACGTTCGGGACTAGCGAGTTACAATGAGCAGTTCTTC
>-|-|TRBJ1-5|TRBV18
CASSSGTRAVSQHF
TGTGCCAGCTCATCGGGGACAAGGGCCGTGTCCCAGCATTTT
>TRBD1|many|TRBJ2-5|TRBV19
CASSTSRQGAGETQYF
TGTGCCAGTAGTACCTCGCGACAGGGGGCGGGAGAGACCCAGTACTTC
>-|-|TRBJ1-2|TRBV2
CTSGDRLGANNYGYTF
TGTACCAGCGGTGACCGTCTTGGGGCGAATAACTATGGCTACACCTTC
>TRBD1|-|TRBJ1-1|TRBV15
CATSSRDRVVTEAFF
TGTGCCACCAGCAGCCGGGACAGGGTCGTCACTGAAGCTTTCTTT
>-|many|TRBJ2-5|TRBV12-3/TRBV12-4
CASSALDYVGTQYF
TGTGCCAGCAGTGCCCTTGACTACGTAGGGACCCAGTACTTC
>-|-|TRBJ1-3|TRBV7-9
CASSRGRAGNTIYF
TGTGCCAGCAGCCGGGGCAGGGCTGGAAACACCATATATTTT
>TRBD2|-|TRBJ2-3|TRBV7-9
CASSRSGRTTDTQYF
TGTGCCAGCAGCCGTAGCGGGAGGACTACAGATACGCAGTATTTT
>TRBD2|many|TRBJ2-7|TRBV29-1
CSVESGVGEQYF
TGCAGCGTTGAAAGCGGGGTTGGCGAGCAGTACTTC
>-|many|TRBJ1-4|TRBV7-9
CASSLRDPEKLFF
TGTGCCAGCAGCTTAAGGGATCCTGAAAAACTGTTTTTT
>-|few|TRBJ1-2|TRBV19
CASSIAGFGYTF
TGTGCCAGTAGTATAGCGGGTTTTGGCTACACCTTC
>TRBD1|-|TRBJ1-2|TRBV4-1
CASSPGQTHYGYTF
TGTGCCAGCAGCCCGGGACAGACTCACTATGGCTACACCTTC
>TRBD1|-|TRBJ1-1|TRBV5-1
CASSPDRGQGQAFF
TGCGCCAGCAGCCCAGACAGGGGGCAAGGACAAGCTTTCTTT
>-|many|TRBJ1-5|TRBV19
CASSGQFNQPQHF
TGTGCCAGTAGTGGACAGTTCAATCAGCCCCAGCATTTT
>-|-|TRBJ1-2|TRBV25-1
CASSVGTPILGYTF
TGTGCCAGCAGTGTGGGGACACCCATCCTTGGCTACACCTTC
>-|-|TRBJ1-5|TRBV7-2
CASSLEGGVGETQHF
TGTGCCAGCAGCTTAGAAGGCGGGGTTGGCGAGACCCAGCATTTT
>-|-|TRBJ2-7|TRBV2
CASSERGFNSYEQYF
TGTGCCAGCAGTGAGCGGGGATTCAACTCCTACGAGCAGTACTTC
>TRBD2|-|TRBJ2-5|TRBV2
CASSGLAGGQQETQYF
TGTGCCAGCAGTGGACTAGCGGGAGGTCAACAAGAGACCCAGTACTTC
>-|-|TRBJ1-2|TRBV7-9
CASNRGDYGYTF
TGTGCCAGCAACCGCGGGGACTATGGCTACACCTTC
>TRBD2|many|TRBJ2-5|TRBV20-1
CSGGLAGETQYF
TGTTCCGGAGGACTAGCGGGAGAGACCCAGTACTTC
>-|many|TRBJ1-2|TRBV7-8
CASSSRQNYGYTF
TGTGCCAGCAGCTCCAGACAGAACTATGGCTACACCTTC
>-|-|TRBJ1-4|TRBV2
CASSENRGHLNEKLFF
TGTGCCAGCAGTGAAAACCGGGGACACCTAAATGAAAAACTGTTTTTT
>-|-|TRBJ1-6|TRBV7-8
CASSLGGADSPLHF
TGTGCCAGCAGCTTAGGAGGGGCCGATTCACCCCTCCACTTT
>-|-|TRBJ1-5|TRBV6-5
CASSEALRAEWSNQPQHF
TGTGCCAGCAGTGAAGCGCTTCGGGCAGAGTGGAGCAATCAGCCCCAGCATTTT
>-|many|TRBJ2-7|TRBV24-1
CATSDLMGWSYF
TGTGCCACCAGTGATTTGATGGGGTGGTCGTACTTC
>-|many|TRBJ2-5|TRBV2
CASTSGLGVSETQYF
TGTGCCAGCACTTCCGGGTTAGGGGTATCAGAGACCCAGTACTTC
>TRBD1|few|TRBJ2-2|TRBV2
CASSGQGGNTGELFF
TGTGCCAGCAGTGGACAGGGGGGTAACACCGGGGAGCTGTTTTTT
>-|-|TRBJ1-1|TRBV7-9
CASSLELAANTEAFF
TGTGCCAGCAGCTTAGAGCTGGCCGCGAACACTGAAGCTTTCTTT
>-|-|TRBJ2-7|TRBV20-1
CSADRRAGYNEQYF
TGCAGTGCTGACCGCCGGGCGGGATACAATGAGCAGTACTTC
>-|many|TRBJ1-6|TRBV6-6
CASRRDTYNSPLHF
TGTGCCAGCAGGCGGGACACCTATAATTCACCCCTCCACTTT
>-|many|TRBJ1-1|TRBV5-1
CASSSRTVNTEAFF
TGCGCCAGCAGCTCCCGGACGGTGAACACTGAAGCTTTCTTT
>TRBD2|-|TRBJ2-3|TRBV7-6
CASSARLAGFDTQYF
TGTGCCAGCAGCGCCCGACTAGCGGGGTTTGATACGCAGTATTTT
>TRBD1|many|TRBJ2-2|TRBV29-1
CSVEDWGQSNTGELFF
TGCAGCGTTGAAGATTGGGGACAGTCGAACACCGGGGAGCTGTTTTTT